A single sample gave rise to the 32 T cell receptor beta chains below, sequenced in a study of blood T cell repertoires in COVID-19. TCRdb's table, derived via immunoSEQ multiplex PCR, lists solely in-frame clones and lacks some. This sample has approximately 290,000 clones, with around nine tenths found just once. The source material was peripheral blood. These receptors were taken from a woman under 40 with COVID-19, enrolled during active disease.

This clone has only a few counts. The chain couples TRBV10-3 to TRBJ1-3; D call uncertain. The CDR3 runs to 17 residues. The germline CDR1 and CDR2 sequences are ENHRY and SYGVKD. With 0 bases removed from V and 0 bases from J, the gap between germline ends came to 12 bases. This CDR3 is CAISESGRRSSGNTIYF. The CDR3 coding sequence is TGTGCCATCAGTGAGTCGGGCAGGCGCTCCTCTGGAAACACCATATATTTT.

The V and J genes are TRBV13 and TRBJ2-7; maybe TRBD2 (6 bases). CDR1 is PRHDT, CDR2 FYEKMQ, per germline (reference sequence). The CDR3 has 14 residues. V dropped 5 bases and J dropped 0 bases, with 11 bases sitting between them. In DNA, the CDR3 is TGTGCCAGCAGCGAAGGACTATCCTCCTACGAGCAGTACTTC. This sequence encodes CASSEGLSSYEQYF.

V and J are TRBV2 and TRBJ1-2; no clear D. Germline CDR1 reads SNHLY; CDR2 reads FYNNEI. V was trimmed by 3 bases and J by 6 bases, leaving 14 bases between them. CDR3 length equals 14 residues. The CDR3 region is CASSEGGVYHGYTF. The CDR3 bases are TGTGCCAGCAGTGAGGGAGGAGTTTATCATGGCTACACCTTC.

This rearrangement joins TRBV28 to TRBJ1-1; 10 bases align to TRBD1. Looked up from germline, CDR1 is MDHEN and CDR2 is SYDVKM. This CDR3 region has 16 residues. J lost 5 bases, V lost 5 bases, and 11 bases had no gene match. The CDR3 nucleotides are TGTGCCAGCAGTGGGGACAGGGGTTTTAGTTGGACTGAAGCTTTCTTT. Protein: CASSGDRGFSWTEAFF.

V is TRBV5-5 and J is TRBJ2-2; D is unclear. CDR1 and CDR2 from the germline V gene are SGHKS and YYEKEE (reference sequence). The CDR3 consists of 11 residues. The ends were cut back, 2 bases at V and 6 bases at J, with 2 bases in the middle. Here the CDR3 reads CASSFAGELFF. The CDR3 nucleotides read TGTGCCAGCAGCTTCGCCGGGGAGCTGTTTTTT.

This chain joins TRBV7-2 and TRBJ2-5, with TRBD2 identical over 8 bases. After removal of 0 bases from V and 6 bases from J, the junction contained 6 bases not matched to a gene. CDR3 size: 15 residues. Germline CDR1 SGHTA, CDR2 FQGNSA. In nucleotides, the CDR3 is TGTGCCAGCAGCTTAGCGCGGGGGGCGGAACAGACCCAGTACTTC. It translates to CASSLARGAEQTQYF.

This clone was seen more than once but under ten times. V and J are TRBV24-1 and TRBJ1-4, with 8 bases fitting TRBD1. The CDR3 runs to 15 residues. The junction had 3 bases not matched to a gene; V was cut back by 3 bases and J by 4 bases. Germline V CDR1 and CDR2: KGHDR, SFDVKD. The CDR3 DNA follows: TGTGCCACCAGTGATACCGGGACAGGTAATGAAAAACTGTTTTTT. This sequence encodes CATSDTGTGNEKLFF.

The chain couples TRBV27 to TRBJ1-2, with 7 nucleotides matching TRBD1. Trimming at V came to 4 bases and at J to 4 bases, leaving 6 bases not matched to a gene. The CDR3 loop spans 14 amino acids. Germline values: CDR1 MNHEY, CDR2 SMNVEV (reference sequence). The DNA of the CDR3 is TGTGCCAGCAGTTGGGCAGGGGGTGCCTATGGCTACACCTTC. Protein: CASSWAGGAYGYTF.

The V and J genes are TRBV6-4 and TRBJ2-2; 8 nucleotides match TRBD1. The junction had 2 bases not matched to a gene; V was cut back by 6 bases and J by 5 bases. CDR1 is MRHNA and CDR2 is SNTAGT in the germline V gene. The CDR3 is 13 residues long. The CDR3 loop is CASRRQGTGELFF. The CDR3 DNA reads TGTGCCAGCAGAAGACAGGGGACCGGGGAGCTGTTTTTT.

The chain joins TRBV10-1 to TRBJ1-6, with no clear D. CDR1 is WNHNN and CDR2 is SYGVQD in the germline V gene (reference sequence). The CDR3 spans 14 residues. Trimming stripped 5 bases from V and 9 bases from J, with 14 bases between. DNA of the CDR3: TGCGCCAGCAGTCCCCCCGGCGGCGGTTCACCCCTCCACTTT. It is translated as CASSPPGGGSPLHF.

The gene calls are TRBV6-5 and TRBJ2-7, with TRBD1 matching 11 bases. From germline, CDR1 is MNHEY and CDR2 SVGAGI. The CDR3 length is 16 residues. Unmatched junction bases numbered 8, after V lost 0 bases and J lost 7 bases. The CDR3 DNA reads TGTGCCAGCAGTTACTCAATAGGACAGGGGGCGGAAGAGCAGTACTTC. The encoded protein is CASSYSIGQGAEEQYF.

The chain uses TRBV29-1 and TRBJ2-1; 14 positions agree with TRBD2. V lost 6 bases and J lost 9; bases outside the gene matches: 7. Germline V CDR1 and CDR2: SQVTM, ANQGSEA. The CDR3 covers 14 residues. The CDR3 sequence: CSVQRTSGRSEQFF. CDR3 nucleotides: TGCAGCGTCCAACGGACTAGCGGGAGGAGTGAGCAGTTCTTC.

This sequence joins TRBV5-6 and TRBJ1-6; TRBD1 might be the D (6 bases). Trimming took 0 bases from V and 5 from J, leaving 9 bases between them. This CDR3 is built from 15 residues. The V gene's germline CDR1 is SGHDT and CDR2 YYEEEE. CDR3 coding DNA: TGTGCCAGCAGCTTGGGGCAGGGGCATAATTCACCCCTCCACTTT. Translating gives CASSLGQGHNSPLHF.

The sample holds one count of this clone. V and J are TRBV9 and TRBJ1-1, with 8 nucleotides matching TRBD1. V lost 4 bases and J lost 1; bases outside the gene matches: 3. CDR1 SGDLS and CDR2 YYNGEE come from the germline V gene. The length of the CDR3 is 14 residues. The DNA for the CDR3 is TGTGCCAGCAGCATAGGGACAGGGAACACTGAAGCTTTCTTT. It translates to CASSIGTGNTEAFF.

V gene TRBV5-1 combines with J gene TRBJ2-3, with 8 bases aligning to TRBD2. Trimming took 4 bases from V and 0 from J; bases not matched to a gene: 7. The CDR3 has 16 residues. The germline gives CDR1 SGHRS, CDR2 YFSETQ. CDR3 DNA: TGCGCCAGCAGCCAACTAGCGGCCCGCAGCACAGATACGCAGTATTTT. Its protein product is CASSQLAARSTDTQYF.

The V gene is TRBV29-1, the J gene TRBJ2-1, with D possibly TRBD2 on 5 matching bases. This CDR3 region has 14 residues. Trimming removed 8 bases at V and 4 bases at J, with 18 bases between. Looked up from germline, CDR1 is SQVTM and CDR2 is ANQGSEA. The CDR3 spells CSTQRFGEYNEQFF. CDR3 DNA: TGCAGCACACAGAGGTTCGGGGAATACAATGAGCAGTTCTTC.

The count of this clone is one. The rearrangement joins TRBV15 to TRBJ1-5; D is unresolved. Trimming removed 1 base from V and 0 bases from J, with 4 bases in between. CDR1 and CDR2 from the germline V gene are LNHNV and YYDKDF (reference sequence). CDR3 size: 14 residues. CDR3 sequence reads: CATSRGHSNQPQHF. The CDR3 DNA is TGTGCCACCAGCAGAGGACATAGCAATCAGCCCCAGCATTTT.

The chain employs TRBV5-1 and TRBJ1-3; the D is unclear. Germline CDR1 and CDR2: SGHRS and YFSETQ. The CDR3 runs 16 residues. Deletions cut 0 bases from V and 0 bases from J, with 10 bases between. CDR3 in DNA: TGCGCCAGCAGCTTGGTAGATCGAGCCTCTGGAAACACCATATATTTT. Translation gives CASSLVDRASGNTIYF.

This clone has a handful of counts. The rearrangement joins TRBV5-1 to TRBJ2-3; the D gene is possibly TRBD2 (6 bases). In germline, CDR1 is SGHRS, CDR2 YFSETQ. This CDR3 has 14 amino acids. The V gene lost 0 bases and the J gene lost 5 bases, with 10 bases spanning the gap. The CDR3 here is CASSLDYGRDTQYF. CDR3 bases: TGCGCCAGCAGCTTGGATTACGGGAGAGATACGCAGTATTTT. The whole variable domain, remainder taken from reference TRBV5-1 and TRBJ2-3, is KAGVTQTPRYLIKTRGQQVTLSCSPISGHRSVSWYQQTPGQGLQFLFEYFSETQRNKGNFPGRFSGRQFSNSRSEMNVSTLELGDSALYLCASSLDYGRDTQYFGPGTRLTVL.

This clone turned up a few times. The chain employs TRBV7-8 and TRBJ1-1; D is perhaps TRBD1 (6 bases). The CDR3 is 17 residues long. The germline V and J ends were trimmed by 6 bases and 4 bases, with 24 bases remaining between them. The germline V gene encodes CDR1 SGHVS and CDR2 FQNEAQ. In DNA, the CDR3 is TGTGCCAGCAGTCCTGACAGGCGAAGACCGGTGGGCACTGAAGCTTTCTTT. Translation gives CASSPDRRRPVGTEAFF. The full variable domain, its missing parts supplied by reference TRBV7-8 and TRBJ1-1, is GAGVSQSPRYKVAKRGQDVALRCDPISGHVSLFWYQQALGQGPEFLTYFQNEAQLDKSGLPSDRFFAERPEGSVSTLKIQRTQQEDSAVYLCASSPDRRRPVGTEAFFGQGTRLTVV.

This chain connects TRBV27 to TRBJ2-7; 9 nucleotides align to TRBD2. CDR3 length: 12 amino acids. Trimming cost V 6 bases and J 6 bases; bases outside gene matches: 3. Germline V lookup: CDR1 MNHEY, CDR2 SMNVEV (reference sequence). The CDR3 spells CASRRGGREQYF. The CDR3, as DNA: TGTGCCAGCAGGCGGGGGGGCCGCGAGCAGTACTTC.

The CDR3, as DNA: TGTGCCAGCAGCTTAGTGCAGGGTAGGTCTGAAGCTTTCTTT. It translates to CASSLVQGRSEAFF. The rearrangement uses TRBV11-2 and TRBJ1-1; possibly TRBD1 for D (5 bases). This CDR3 has 14 residues. Germline V gives CDR1 SGHAT, CDR2 FQNNGV. The V and J ends lost 1 base and 6 bases respectively, with 12 bases between them. Full variable domain (missing parts from reference TRBV11-2 and TRBJ1-1): EAGVAQSPRYKIIEKRQSVAFWCNPISGHATLYWYQQILGQGPKLLIQFQNNGVVDDSQLPKDRFSAERLKGVDSTLKIQPAKLEDSAVYLCASSLVQGRSEAFFGQGTRLTVV.

CDR3: CASTTGAEAFF. The CDR3 DNA reads TGTGCCAGTACGACAGGGGCCGAAGCTTTCTTT. The chain uses TRBV19 and TRBJ1-1; 8 nucleotides line up with TRBD1. The ends lost 7 bases at V and 8 bases at J; junction bases unmatched: 3. CDR1 and CDR2 from the germline V gene are LNHDA and SQIVND (reference sequence). The CDR3 is 11 residues long.

The chain is built from TRBV9 and TRBJ2-1; 8 nucleotides line up with TRBD2. V dropped 4 bases and J dropped 0; count of bases not matched to a gene: 6. The CDR3 has 16 residues. Germline CDR1 SGDLS, CDR2 YYNGEE. The CDR3 region is CASSTPGTSSYNEQFF. The DNA of the CDR3 is TGTGCCAGCAGCACCCCCGGGACTAGCTCCTACAATGAGCAGTTCTTC.

Worth noting for this clone: The same CDR3 arises from other DNA sequences in this sample as well. The chain recombines TRBV19 with TRBJ1-5; the D gene is possibly TRBD1 (5 bases). The V end was cut by 5 bases, the J end by 1 base, with 12 bases between. The CDR3 contains 15 residues. Germline values: CDR1 LNHDA, CDR2 SQIVND (reference sequence). The chain's CDR3 is CASSWGGRSNQPQHF. Here the CDR3 DNA reads TGTGCCAGTAGTTGGGGGGGGAGGAGCAATCAGCCCCAGCATTTT.

This clone was seen only once. The chain is built from TRBV4-1 and TRBJ1-1; D unresolved. The CDR3 is 14 amino acids. Looked up from germline, CDR1 is MGHRA and CDR2 is YSYEKL. V was clipped by 1 base and J by 3 bases, with 9 bases between them. DNA of the CDR3: TGCGCCAGCAGCCAAGTGTTCGTTCACACTGAAGCTTTCTTT. Its translation is CASSQVFVHTEAFF.

This chain joins TRBV5-8 and TRBJ1-5, with TRBD1 matching over 7 bases. Germline CDR1 reads SGHTS; CDR2 reads YDEGEE. This CDR3 is built from 14 residues. V was clipped by 4 bases and J by 2 bases; unmatched bases: 3. The CDR3 sequence is CASSQGQGNQPQHF. The DNA for the CDR3 is TGTGCCAGCAGCCAAGGACAGGGCAATCAGCCCCAGCATTTT. Full variable domain (remainder filled in from reference TRBV5-8 and TRBJ1-5): EAGVTQSPTHLIKTRGQQATLRCSPISGHTSVYWYQQALGLGLQFLLWYDEGEERNRGNFPPRFSGRQFPNYSSELNVNALELEDSALYLCASSQGQGNQPQHFGDGTRLSIL.

This chain's CDR3 is CASSIGGAYTEAFF. For the CDR3, the DNA is TGTGCCAGTAGTATAGGTGGGGCCTACACTGAAGCTTTCTTT. The rearrangement links TRBV19 to TRBJ1-1; weak D call: TRBD1 (5 bases). This CDR3 has 14 residues. CDR1 LNHDA and CDR2 SQIVND come from the germline V gene (reference sequence). Trimming took off 1 base at V and 3 bases at J, with 9 bases between the two ends.

V is TRBV11-2 and J is TRBJ2-2; D is perhaps TRBD1 (5 bases). This CDR3 is built from 16 residues. The germline V gene encodes CDR1 SGHAT and CDR2 FQNNGV. V lost 5 bases and J 0 bases, leaving 13 bases between the germline ends. The CDR3 DNA reads TGTGCCAGCAGCCTCAACAGGTTCGCGAACACCGGGGAGCTGTTTTTT. Translating it yields CASSLNRFANTGELFF.

This chain links TRBV5-1 with TRBJ2-2; D is possibly TRBD1 (5 bases). CDR1 is SGHRS and CDR2 is YFSETQ in the germline V gene. Trimming left V 3 bases short and J 4 bases short, with 16 bases between. The CDR3 has 16 amino acids. The CDR3: CASSWQGSPGTGELFF. DNA for the CDR3: TGCGCCAGCAGCTGGCAGGGTAGTCCCGGCACCGGGGAGCTGTTTTTT.

The V and J genes are TRBV3-1 (or the pseudogene TRBV3-2) and TRBJ1-3; a possible D gene is TRBD1 (5 bases). The length of the CDR3 is 15 residues. V was trimmed by 4 bases and J by 2 bases, leaving 12 bases between them. The V gene's germline CDR1 is LGHDT and CDR2 YNNKEL (reference sequence). The CDR3 region is CASSPLTGAGNTIYF. In nucleotides, the CDR3 is TGTGCCAGCAGCCCCCTAACAGGAGCTGGAAACACCATATATTTT.

This clone occurred a few times. This chain joins TRBV27 and TRBJ1-2, with unresolved D. Trimming removed 6 bases from V and 8 bases from J, with 22 bases in between. Germline V gene lookup returns CDR1 MNHEY and CDR2 SMNVEV (reference sequence). The CDR3 has 15 amino acids. The CDR3 DNA is TGTGCCAGCAGCCCCTCTCACAGCCAATATAGAGGCTACACCTTC. It encodes CASSPSHSQYRGYTF.